The 8 T cell receptor beta chains presented below share a single source sample, sequenced in a study of blood T cell repertoires in COVID-19. TCRdb's table, derived via immunoSEQ multiplex PCR, lists solely in-frame clones and lacks some. The table records some 220,000 clones, around 80% of them present only once. Material for sequencing was peripheral blood. Every receptor here comes from a woman aged 70 to 79 with acute or convalescent COVID-19.

V and J are TRBV4-1 and TRBJ1-4, with 9 bases aligning to TRBD1. The germline CDR1 and CDR2 sequences are MGHRA and YSYEKL. Trimming took 4 bases from V and 7 from J; bases not matched to a gene: 13. The CDR3 length is 17 residues. The CDR3 sequence is CASSLRQGGGLGEKLFF. The CDR3 DNA sequence: TGCGCCAGCAGCCTCCGACAGGGGGGAGGACTAGGTGAAAAACTGTTTTTT.

The rearrangement uses TRBV9 and TRBJ2-1; D perhaps matches TRBD2 (6 bases). The CDR3 is 16 amino acids. The ends were cut back, 7 bases at V and 0 bases at J, with 17 bases in the middle. Germline CDR1 is SGDLS and CDR2 is YYNGEE. The CDR3 spells CASRAGLSSSYNEQFF. The CDR3 nucleotides read TGTGCCAGCCGGGCGGGACTTTCAAGCTCCTACAATGAGCAGTTCTTC.

The chain is built from TRBV6-2 or TRBV6-3 and TRBJ2-1, with TRBD1 identical over 10 bases. J was trimmed by 9 bases and V by 0 bases; bases with no gene match: 11. Germline V gives CDR1 MNHEY, CDR2 SVGEGT. This CDR3 has 17 residues. CDR3 sequence (DNA): TGTGCCAGCAGTTACTCCGACTCCCGACAGGGGGCAGTTGAGCAGTTCTTC. Amino acids: CASSYSDSRQGAVEQFF.

This clone occurred once. The chain employs TRBV2 and TRBJ1-6; no reliable D call. The CDR3 runs 14 residues. The germline V gene has CDR1 SNHLY and CDR2 FYNNEI. V was shortened by 4 bases and J by 6 bases, with 10 bases between the two germline ends. The CDR3 DNA is TGTGCCAGCAGTGTGGCGGGTTTTAATTCACCCCTCCACTTT. Translation: CASSVAGFNSPLHF.

This clone was observed a handful of times. V is TRBV6-2 or TRBV6-3 and J is TRBJ2-7; tentatively, D is TRBD1 (6 bases). In germline, CDR1 is MNHEY, CDR2 SVGEGT. Trimming shortened V by 5 bases and J by 1 base, and 9 bases separated the two germline ends. This CDR3 has 13 residues. The DNA for the CDR3 is TGTGCCAGCAGTATACAGGGATCCTACGAGCAGTACTTC. It encodes CASSIQGSYEQYF.

This clone is a singleton in its sample. The chain couples TRBV6-6 to TRBJ2-3, with 11 positions matching TRBD2. CDR1 is MNHNY and CDR2 is SVGAGI in the germline V gene (reference sequence). The CDR3 is made up of 16 amino acids. Losses at the gene ends were 6 bases for V and 2 bases for J; bases not matched to a gene: 7. The CDR3 coding sequence is TGTGCCAGCAGCCTAGCGGGGGGCCGTACCACAGATACGCAGTATTTT. This translates into CASSLAGGRTTDTQYF.

The V and J genes are TRBV18 and TRBJ1-1; the D is unclear. V was clipped by 0 bases and J by 7 bases, with 12 bases between them. Per germline, CDR1 KGHSH and CDR2 LQKENI. The CDR3 has 14 residues. The CDR3 region is CASSPPGRVGEAFF. CDR3 in DNA: TGTGCCAGCTCACCACCGGGGAGGGTAGGTGAAGCTTTCTTT.

The V and J genes are TRBV10-3 and TRBJ2-2; 7 positions match TRBD2. CDR3 size: 15 residues. Per the germline V gene, CDR1 is ENHRY and CDR2 is SYGVKD. With 4 bases clipped from V and 4 bases from J, the junction kept 6 bases outside the gene matches. CDR3 protein: CAISGGTTFTGELFF. DNA of the CDR3: TGTGCCATCAGTGGCGGGACTACGTTCACCGGGGAGCTGTTTTTT.